The 17 T cell receptor beta chains listed next were all sequenced from one sample in a study of T cell responses to AZD1222 COVID-19 vaccine. Profiled with immunoSEQ multiplex PCR; TCRdb holds only in-frame clones, not every one. In the table there are 120,000 to 150,000 clones, roughly 88% of which are singletons. The material sequenced was peripheral blood, taken 28 days after the second dose of the MenACWY control vaccine. The source of these receptors is an adult who received the MenACWY meningococcal vaccine as a control.

J is TRBJ2-7 and V is TRBV29-1; no clear D gene. The CDR3 is 13 residues long. V was pared by 6 bases and J by 7 bases, with 19 bases between. Germline assignment: CDR1 SQVTM and CDR2 ANQGSEA. The CDR3 loop is CSVFKVDLGEQYF. CDR3 DNA sequence: TGCAGCGTGTTCAAGGTAGACCTGGGGGAGCAGTACTTC.

This clone was detected only a few times. This CDR3 reads CASSIGTSGVFSYF. CDR3 nucleotides: TGTGCCAGCAGCATCGGGACTAGCGGGGTTTTTTCGTACTTC. The rearrangement joins TRBV5-6 to TRBJ2-7; 13 bases are a match to TRBD2. Per the germline V gene, CDR1 is SGHDT and CDR2 is YYEEEE. V lost 4 bases and J lost 12; bases outside the gene matches: 10. The CDR3 has 14 amino acids.

The V gene is TRBV6-5, the J gene TRBJ2-1; D is possibly TRBD1 or TRBD2 (5 bases each). Between the trimmed V and J ends, which lost 0 bases and 6 bases, there was a span of 12 bases. Looked up from germline, CDR1 is MNHEY and CDR2 is SVGAGI. The CDR3 covers 15 residues. The CDR3 coding sequence is TGTGCCAGCAGTTACTCGAAATGGGGGATCAATGAGCAGTTCTTC. Protein sequence: CASSYSKWGINEQFF.

J is TRBJ1-2 and V is TRBV15, with TRBD1 identical over 8 bases. The CDR3 is 12 residues long. V gave up 3 bases and J gave up 14 bases; unmatched junction bases: 8. Germline V gene data show CDR1 as LNHNV and CDR2 as YYDKDF (reference sequence). CDR3 region: CATSSDDRGRTF. CDR3 in DNA: TGTGCCACCAGCAGTGACGACAGGGGAAGGACCTTC.

The chain is built from TRBV9 and TRBJ1-2, with D maybe TRBD1 (6 bases). V lost 0 bases and J 3 bases, leaving 18 bases between the germline ends. Germline CDR1 reads SGDLS; CDR2 reads YYNGEE. The CDR3 is 17 amino acids. CDR3 sequence: CASSVGLGGRVDYGYTF. As DNA, the CDR3 is TGTGCCAGCAGCGTAGGCCTCGGGGGGCGCGTCGACTATGGCTACACCTTC.

This rearrangement joins TRBV11-2 to TRBJ1-1, with D unclear. This CDR3 is 15 amino acids long. The germline V gene has CDR1 SGHAT and CDR2 FQNNGV. V lost 2 bases and J 2 bases, leaving 12 bases between the germline ends. The DNA for the CDR3 is TGTGCCAGCAGCTTATCTTCATTCCCAAACACTGAAGCTTTCTTT. Amino acids: CASSLSSFPNTEAFF. Drawing the rest from reference TRBV11-2 and TRBJ1-1, the complete variable domain is EAGVAQSPRYKIIEKRQSVAFWCNPISGHATLYWYQQILGQGPKLLIQFQNNGVVDDSQLPKDRFSAERLKGVDSTLKIQPAKLEDSAVYLCASSLSSFPNTEAFFGQGTRLTVV.

The chain combines TRBV12-3 or TRBV12-4 with TRBJ1-1; unclear D gene. CDR3 length: 13 amino acids. V was trimmed by 5 bases and J by 1 base, leaving 8 bases between them. The CDR3 DNA reads as TGTGCCAGCAGTCCCTTCCGGAACACTGAAGCTTTCTTT. It encodes CASSPFRNTEAFF.

This clone was recorded only once. The DNA of the CDR3 is TGTGCCAGCAGCCAAGATTGGTATCAGCCCCAGCATTTT. This gives the protein CASSQDWYQPQHF. This sequence joins TRBV3-1 (or the pseudogene TRBV3-2) and TRBJ1-5; D gene ambiguous. The CDR3 consists of 13 residues. V dropped 0 bases and J dropped 5 bases, with 5 bases sitting between them. Per the germline V gene, CDR1 is LGHDT and CDR2 is YNNKEL (reference sequence).

The chain carries TRBV7-9 and TRBJ1-3, with D hard to call. Trimming removed 6 bases from V and 3 bases from J, with 12 bases in between. The CDR3 runs to 14 residues. The germline CDR1 and CDR2 sequences are SEHNR and FQNEAQ (reference sequence). The CDR3 bases are TGTGCCAGCAGATCGACTGTGGATGGAAACACCATATATTTT. Translated: CASRSTVDGNTIYF.

The rearrangement links TRBV14 to TRBJ2-3, with TRBD2 as a possible D gene (6 bases). The CDR3 length is 16 residues. Trimming stripped 4 bases from V and 6 bases from J, with 20 bases between. CDR1 is SGHDN and CDR2 is FVKESK in the germline V gene. Here the CDR3 reads CASSPRTAVAGDTQYF. CDR3 bases: TGTGCCAGCAGCCCACGGACGGCTGTGGCGGGGGATACGCAGTATTTT.

This clone was seen a single time. The chain has TRBV7-9 and TRBJ1-1; D might be TRBD1 (5 bases). The germline CDR1 and CDR2 sequences are SEHNR and FQNEAQ (reference sequence). The CDR3 runs 15 residues. With 5 bases removed from V and 4 bases from J, the gap between germline ends came to 17 bases. The CDR3 nucleotides are TGTGCCAGCAGCCCGCCGGGGGATTGGGGCACTGAAGCTTTCTTT. It encodes CASSPPGDWGTEAFF.

V gene TRBV4-3 combines with J gene TRBJ1-5; D not certain. In germline, CDR1 is LGHNA, CDR2 YSLEER. Trimming stripped 2 bases from V and 3 bases from J, with 11 bases between. This CDR3 contains 15 residues. The CDR3 loop reads CASSQTGGSNQPQHF. In DNA form, the CDR3 reads TGCGCCAGCAGCCAAACGGGCGGTTCCAATCAGCCCCAGCATTTT.

The chain combines TRBV7-3 with TRBJ2-3; D is perhaps TRBD1 or TRBD2 (5 bases each). Germline assignment: CDR1 SGHTA and CDR2 FQGTGA. The CDR3 consists of 15 residues. The V end lost 4 bases, the J end lost 2 bases, and 13 bases lay between the germline ends. The CDR3 protein is CASSSTGTLTDTQYF. DNA for the CDR3: TGTGCCAGCAGCTCGACCGGGACCCTCACAGATACGCAGTATTTT.

The chain combines TRBV29-1 with TRBJ2-5; weak D call: TRBD2 (5 bases). The CDR3 length is 12 residues. Germline CDR1 SQVTM, CDR2 ANQGSEA. Between the trimmed V and J ends, which lost 5 bases and 5 bases, there was a span of 12 bases. CDR3 DNA: TGCAGCGTTTTAGGGAGAAAGGAGACCCAGTACTTC. It yields the protein CSVLGRKETQYF.

This chain connects TRBV18 to TRBJ1-5, with unresolved D. Germline CDR1 is KGHSH and CDR2 is LQKENI. The CDR3 runs to 14 residues. V was shortened by 0 bases and J by 5 bases, with 8 bases between the two germline ends. The CDR3 protein is CASSPPSRDQPQHF. In DNA, the CDR3 is TGTGCCAGCTCACCACCGTCGAGGGATCAGCCCCAGCATTTT.

This clone was recorded once. The chain links TRBV6-5 to TRBJ1-2; 7 bases match TRBD1. The CDR3 is 13 amino acids. With 6 bases clipped from V and 6 bases from J, the junction kept 7 bases outside the gene matches. Germline V CDR1 and CDR2: MNHEY, SVGAGI. The DNA of the CDR3 is TGTGCCAGCAGATATCGACAGGGAGATGGCTACACCTTC. Its protein product is CASRYRQGDGYTF.

The chain combines TRBV30 with TRBJ1-5, with TRBD1 identical over 12 bases. The germline CDR1 and CDR2 sequences are GTSNPN and SVGIG (reference sequence). V was clipped by 2 bases and J by 5 bases; unmatched bases: 4. The CDR3 extends over 15 amino acids. The CDR3 DNA sequence: TGTGCCTGGAGTCGGGACAGGGGGCCTTATCAGCCCCAGCATTTT. This encodes CAWSRDRGPYQPQHF.